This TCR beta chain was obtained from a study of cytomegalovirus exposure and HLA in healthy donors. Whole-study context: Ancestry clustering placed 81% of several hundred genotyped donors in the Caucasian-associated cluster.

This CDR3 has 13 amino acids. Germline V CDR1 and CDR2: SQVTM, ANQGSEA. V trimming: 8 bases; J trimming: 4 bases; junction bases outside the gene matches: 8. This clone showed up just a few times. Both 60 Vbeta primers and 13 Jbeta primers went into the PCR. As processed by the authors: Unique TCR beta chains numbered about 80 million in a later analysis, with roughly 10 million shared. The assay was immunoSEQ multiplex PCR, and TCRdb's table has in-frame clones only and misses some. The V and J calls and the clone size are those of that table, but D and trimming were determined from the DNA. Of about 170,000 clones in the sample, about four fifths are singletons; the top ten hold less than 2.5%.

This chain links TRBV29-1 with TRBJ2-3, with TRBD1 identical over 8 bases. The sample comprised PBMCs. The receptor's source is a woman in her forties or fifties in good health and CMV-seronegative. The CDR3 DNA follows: TGCAGCCTGTGGACAGGGCAGGCAGATACGCAGTATTTT. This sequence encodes CSLWTGQADTQYF.